This TCR beta chain was recovered during a study of blood T cell repertoires in COVID-19. Study background: Nucleic acid was either cDNA or gDNA, and it came from T cells, B-cell-depleted T cells, or PBMCs.

Germline-derived CDR1 and CDR2 are LGHNT and FRNRAP. The length of the CDR3 is 16 residues. The V segment lost 1 base and the J segment 6 bases; nucleotides outside the gene matches: 3. Everyone who took part was 18 to 89 years old, and they came from 24 US areas. Participants reported their clinical history, and cohort assignment relied on those reports. Recovery meant two consecutive negative NP/OP PCR tests, professional clearance, or resolved symptoms. The assay was immunoSEQ multiplex PCR, and TCRdb's table has in-frame clones only and misses some. The table lists about 320,000 clones, approximately 91% of them singletons, with 4% to 6% in the top ten.

This TCR was recovered from a man aged 60 to 75 who had recovered from COVID-19. The sequencing sample was made of PBMCs or T cells enriched from blood (not recorded which). The chain recombines TRBV12-5 with TRBJ2-2; the match to TRBD2 covers 12 bases. CDR3 bases: TGTGCTAGTGGTTTGGGACTAGCGGGAGCCCCCGGGGAGCTGTTTTTT. This codes for CASGLGLAGAPGELFF. Based on the CDR3 plus reference TRBV12-5 and TRBJ2-2, the full variable domain is DARVTQTPRHKVTEMGQEVTMRCQPILGHNTVFWYRQTMMQGLELLAYFRNRAPLDDSGMPKDRFSAEMPDATLATLKIQPSEPRDSAVYFCASGLGLAGAPGELFFGEGSRLTVL.